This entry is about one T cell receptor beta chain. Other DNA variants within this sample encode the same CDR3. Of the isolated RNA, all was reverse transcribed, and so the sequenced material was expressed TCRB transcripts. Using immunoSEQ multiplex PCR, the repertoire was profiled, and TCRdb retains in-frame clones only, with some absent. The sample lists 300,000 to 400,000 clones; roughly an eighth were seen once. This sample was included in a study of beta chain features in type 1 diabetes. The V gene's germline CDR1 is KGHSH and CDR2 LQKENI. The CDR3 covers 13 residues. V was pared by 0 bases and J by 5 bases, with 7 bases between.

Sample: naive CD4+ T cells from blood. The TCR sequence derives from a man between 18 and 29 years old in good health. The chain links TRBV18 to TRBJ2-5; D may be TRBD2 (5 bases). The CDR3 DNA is TGTGCCAGCTCACCACCCGGGGAGGAGACCCAGTACTTC. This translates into CASSPPGEETQYF.